This T cell receptor beta chain came from a study of OX40 agonist ivuxolimab in advanced cancers. Overall study context: Dosing consisted of intravenous ivuxolimab at 0.01 to 10 mg/kg every 2 weeks. Participants could have had prior anti-PD-1, anti-PD-L1 or anti-CTLA-4 therapy, and about 37% had some.

Turning to this clone: What it binds is unknown.

Germline V lookup: CDR1 SGHAT, CDR2 FQDESV (reference sequence). This CDR3 has 15 residues. Method: immunoSEQ multiplex PCR; TCRdb's copy keeps in-frame clones and lacks some. The sample includes around 67,000 clones, 70% to 90% seen only once; the top ten take 2% to 2.5%. Study observations and caveats: People who partly responded at 0.1-3.0 mg/kg had some of the least clonal expansion seen.

This receptor was identified in an adult with an advanced solid tumor such as melanoma, head and neck, liver or kidney cancer. V is TRBV11-1 and J is TRBJ2-5; 9 bases align to TRBD1. The J call is doubtful: the DNA matches TRBJ2-7 better. The sample consisted of CD4+ or CD8+ T cells sorted from blood, taken in a trial of the OX40 agonist ivuxolimab. CDR3 in DNA: TGTGCCAGCAGCTTCCTAACAGGGGGCGAATACGAGCAGTACTTC. Translating it yields CASSFLTGGEYEQYF.